These T cell receptor beta chains were read from a single sample in a study of T cell repertoires in cytomegalovirus infection. TCRdb redid the calling of the reads with MiXCR, one entry per CDR3 protein. The data hold approximately 700,000 distinct CDR3 sequences, with roughly 36% observed a single time. Input material: PBMCs. These receptors were taken from a human donor in good health (CMV status not recorded). Some clones in this sample may be carry-over from other donors' samples. CDR3s include the opening cysteine and the closing phenylalanine or tryptophan. Each record gives: clone size, D gene, J gene, V gene, CDR3 DNA, CDR3 protein. D genes are given only for firm matches. The size of a clone is reported for some rows only, either as once, few or many, or as a class for expanded clones.

. | . | TRBJ1-3 | TRBV28 | TGTGCCAGCAGTCGGGGAGATGGAAACACCATATATTTT | CASSRGDGNTIYF
many | . | TRBJ2-7 | TRBV5-5 | TGTGCCAGCAGCTTGAATTTCAGGAGCTACGAGCAGTACTTC | CASSLNFRSYEQYF
. | . | TRBJ2-7 | TRBV6-5 | TGTGCCAGCAGTTACTCGGGGGTCGAGCAGTACTTC | CASSYSGVEQYF
few | . | TRBJ2-7 | TRBV12-3/TRBV12-4 | TGTGCCAGCAGTTTAATGGTTCCCTACGAGCAGTACTTC | CASSLMVPYEQYF
. | . | TRBJ1-5 | TRBV6-1 | TGTGCCAGCGGTGAATCCGGGCGCGGTAGCAATCAGCCCCAGCATTTT | CASGESGRGSNQPQHF
. | . | TRBJ1-2 | TRBV28 | TGTTCCACCTCATTTGTTCGGGGGCTGTCGTTTGGCTACACCTTC | CSTSFVRGLSFGYTF
. | . | TRBJ2-1 | TRBV11-2 | TGTGCCAGCAGCTTACCCTTGGCGGGGAGCTCCTACAATGAGCAGTTCTTC | CASSLPLAGSSYNEQFF
few | . | TRBJ2-7 | TRBV7-9 | TGTGCCAGCAGCTTAGTTCGGGACCCACGGGGCGAGCAGTACTTC | CASSLVRDPRGEQYF
few | TRBD2 | TRBJ2-1 | TRBV12-3/TRBV12-4 | TGTGCCAGCACGGGGACTAGCGACAATGAGCAGTTCTTC | CASTGTSDNEQFF
. | . | TRBJ2-2 | TRBV5-1 | TGCGCCAGCAGCTTGGACACAATAACCACCGGGGAGCTGTTTTTT | CASSLDTITTGELFF
. | TRBD1 | TRBJ1-6 | TRBV28 | TGTGCCAGCAGGAACGGGGTGGACAGGACAAATTCACCCCTCCACTTT | CASRNGVDRTNSPLHF
. | . | TRBJ1-1 | TRBV20-1 | TGCAGTGCCACGCGACAGGCGGGGACTGAAGCTTTCTTT | CSATRQAGTEAFF
. | . | TRBJ2-7 | TRBV12-3/TRBV12-4 | TGTGCCAGCAACTTCGGGGGACGGCTAATTGGGCAGTACTTC | CASNFGGRLIGQYF
. | . | TRBJ1-1 | TRBV19 | TGTGCCACTACGCCGACCGACAAACATGAAGCTTTCTTT | CATTPTDKHEAFF
few | TRBD1 | TRBJ1-6 | TRBV12-3/TRBV12-4 | TGTGCCAGCAGTGACAGGGGGAATTCACCCCTCCACTTT | CASSDRGNSPLHF
. | . | TRBJ1-1 | TRBV14 | TGTGCCAGCAGCCAAGGGGGGTCAAGGCCTGAAGCTTTCTTT | CASSQGGSRPEAFF
. | . | TRBJ2-3 | TRBV7-9 | TGTGCCAGCAGCTTTGTCGGGGGGCGCACAGATACGCAGTATTTT | CASSFVGGRTDTQYF
few | TRBD1 | TRBJ2-7 | TRBV27 | TGTGCCAGCAATTCACACCGGGACAGGGGCTACGAGCAGTACTTC | CASNSHRDRGYEQYF
. | TRBD1 | TRBJ1-6 | TRBV18 | TGTGCCAGCTCACCAGGGACAGGGGGAAAGGTTCGCCTCCACTTT | CASSPGTGGKVRLHF
few | TRBD1 | TRBJ1-1 | TRBV10-2 | TGCGCCAGCAGAAAGCCAGAAACAGGGGGAGCTTTCTTT | CASRKPETGGAFF
. | TRBD2 | TRBJ2-3 | TRBV10-3 | TGTGCCATCAGTCCGAGGGCGGGAGGGCCTACGCAGTATTTT | CAISPRAGGPTQYF
few | TRBD1 | TRBJ1-1 | TRBV19 | TGTGCCAGTAGTCCGATCGACAGGGCGATTACTGAAGCTTTCTTT | CASSPIDRAITEAFF
many | . | TRBJ1-5 | TRBV12-3/TRBV12-4 | TGTGCCAGCAGTTTAGCGCTTGGACAGCCCCAGCATTTT | CASSLALGQPQHF
. | . | TRBJ2-3 | TRBV19 | TGTGCCAGTAGTATGGTCTCGGGCACAGATACGCAGTATTTT | CASSMVSGTDTQYF
many | . | TRBJ2-1 | TRBV7-6 | TGTGCCAGCAGCTTAGCGGGGGGGCCCCGCAATGAGCAGTTCTTC | CASSLAGGPRNEQFF
many | . | TRBJ1-1 | TRBV7-8 | TGTGCCAGCAGCCAGCAGGGAAGGAACACTGAAGCTTTCTTT | CASSQQGRNTEAFF
few | . | TRBJ1-1 | TRBV5-6 | TGTGCCAGCAGCTCAATTCGGACAGACGGAAACACTGAAGCTTTCTTT | CASSSIRTDGNTEAFF
few | TRBD2 | TRBJ2-1 | TRBV25-1 | TGTGCCAGCAGCCCTGGGACTAGCGGGAGATGGGATGAGCAGTTCTTC | CASSPGTSGRWDEQFF
. | . | TRBJ2-5 | TRBV2 | TGTGCCAGCAGTGAACGGACAAAAGAGACCCAGTACTTC | CASSERTKETQYF
. | . | TRBJ2-7 | TRBV20-1 | TGCAGTGCTAGACTTCCCCCCACAGGACCCTACGAGCAGTACTTC | CSARLPPTGPYEQYF
. | TRBD1 | TRBJ1-2 | TRBV6-6 | TGTGCCAGCAGTTACTCATTGGACAGGGCCCACTATGGCTACACCTTC | CASSYSLDRAHYGYTF
few | . | TRBJ1-1 | TRBV20-1 | TGCAGTGCTAGTATCGGTGGGGCGAACACTGAAGCTTTCTTT | CSASIGGANTEAFF
few | . | TRBJ2-1 | TRBV6-8 | TGTGCCAGCAGCCCCGGATTTAATGAGCAGTTCTTC | CASSPGFNEQFF
many | TRBD2 | TRBJ2-3 | TRBV7-3 | TGTGCCAGCAGCTCTGCGGGGGGCACAGATACGCAGTATTTT | CASSSAGGTDTQYF
few | . | TRBJ2-7 | TRBV28 | TGTGCCAGTGGAGGCCGGGCACCCTACGAGCAGTACTTC | CASGGRAPYEQYF
. | TRBD1 | TRBJ2-2 | TRBV5-8 | TGTGCCAGCAACCGTGGGACAGCGAACACCGGGGAGCTGTTTTTT | CASNRGTANTGELFF
. | . | TRBJ2-1 | TRBV7-3 | TGTGCCAGCAGCTTCCGTTCCGGCGATGAGCAGTTCTTC | CASSFRSGDEQFF
. | . | TRBJ2-7 | TRBV28 | TGTGCCAGCAGTTCTGACAGTACCGAGCAGTACTTC | CASSSDSTEQYF
. | TRBD2 | TRBJ2-1 | TRBV7-2 | TGTGCCAGCAGCTGGACCGGGACTAGCTACAATGAGCAGTTCTTC | CASSWTGTSYNEQFF
. | . | TRBJ2-2 | TRBV11-3 | TGTGCCAGCAGCCCGGGGTCGGGCGGGGAGCTGTTTTTT | CASSPGSGGELFF
. | . | TRBJ1-3 | TRBV4-2 | TGTGCCAGCAGCCAAGAAGCGAGCTCTGGAAACACCATATATTTT | CASSQEASSGNTIYF
few | . | TRBJ2-2 | TRBV7-8 | TGTGCCAGCAGCTCGTCCCAGACAGGTTACACCGGGGAGCTGTTTTTT | CASSSSQTGYTGELFF
. | . | TRBJ1-1 | TRBV2 | TGTGCCAGCAGTGAAGGGAGGATACGACCCATGAACACTGAAGCTTTCTTT | CASSEGRIRPMNTEAFF
. | . | TRBJ1-1 | TRBV28 | TGTGCCAGCCCTTCGAGGTTGGGCACTGAAGCTTTCTTT | CASPSRLGTEAFF
. | TRBD2 | TRBJ2-1 | TRBV12-3/TRBV12-4 | TGTGCCAGCAGTTTTGGGACTAGCGGGGGGGCGCAGTTCTTC | CASSFGTSGGAQFF
. | . | TRBJ2-4 | TRBV6-1 | TGTGCCAGCAGTGAACTGGAGGGCATTCAGTACTTC | CASSELEGIQYF
once | . | TRBJ2-7 | TRBV11-1 | TGTGCCAGCAGCAGAGGACGGGACGAGCAGTACTTC | CASSRGRDEQYF
few | TRBD2 | TRBJ2-7 | TRBV28 | TGTGCCAGCAGTTTGCCGGAAGCGGGGGCGGGCTACGAGCAGTACTTC | CASSLPEAGAGYEQYF
. | . | TRBJ1-5 | TRBV23-1 | TGCGCCAGCAGCGCTCCGCGGGGCTGGCAGCCCCAGCATTTT | CASSAPRGWQPQHF
. | TRBD2 | TRBJ2-1 | TRBV6-8 | TGTGCCAGCAGTTACGGGGTAGCGGGAGGCGTTATGGATGAGCAGTTCTTC | CASSYGVAGGVMDEQFF
few | TRBD1 | TRBJ2-5 | TRBV4-1 | TGCGCCAGCAGCCAAGGACAGGGGAAGGTTGTAGGGGAGACCCAGTACTTC | CASSQGQGKVVGETQYF